This T cell receptor beta chain was recovered during a study of T cell repertoires in cytomegalovirus infection. Study-wide background: Both a matching HLA type and CMV infection were indicated by public TCR beta signatures.

Details on this clonotype: Its specificity is unknown.

TCRdb independently ran MiXCR on the reads; one entry per CDR3 protein. The table shows about 500,000 distinct CDR3 sequences, with around 30% occurring only once. The CDR3 runs to 15 residues. Germline-derived CDR1 and CDR2 are MNHNS and SASEGT. The V end lost 3 bases, the J end lost 2 bases, and 11 bases lay between the germline ends. The specimen comprised cultured PBMCs, sampled from culture after CMV antigen stimulation. V gene TRBV6-1 combines with J gene TRBJ2-1, with a possible D match to TRBD1 (6 bases). This TCR came from a human donor in good health (CMV status not recorded). Some clones in this sample may be carry-over from other donors' samples. CDR3 region: CASSDQGRAYNEQFF. The DNA for the CDR3 is TGTGCCAGCAGTGACCAGGGGAGAGCCTACAATGAGCAGTTCTTC.